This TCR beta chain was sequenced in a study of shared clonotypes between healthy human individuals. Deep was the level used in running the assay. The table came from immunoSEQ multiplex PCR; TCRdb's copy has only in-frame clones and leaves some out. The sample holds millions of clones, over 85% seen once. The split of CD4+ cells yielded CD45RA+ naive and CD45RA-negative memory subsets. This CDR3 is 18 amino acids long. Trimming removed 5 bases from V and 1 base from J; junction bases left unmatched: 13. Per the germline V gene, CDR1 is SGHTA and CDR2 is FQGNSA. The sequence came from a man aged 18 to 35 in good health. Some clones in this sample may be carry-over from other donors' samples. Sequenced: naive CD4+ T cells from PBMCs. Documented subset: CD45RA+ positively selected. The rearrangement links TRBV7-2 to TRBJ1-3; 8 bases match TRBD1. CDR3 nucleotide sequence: TGTGCCAGCAGCCGACAGGGGTCCCCCGCACAATCTGGAAACACCATATATTTT. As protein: CASSRQGSPAQSGNTIYF.